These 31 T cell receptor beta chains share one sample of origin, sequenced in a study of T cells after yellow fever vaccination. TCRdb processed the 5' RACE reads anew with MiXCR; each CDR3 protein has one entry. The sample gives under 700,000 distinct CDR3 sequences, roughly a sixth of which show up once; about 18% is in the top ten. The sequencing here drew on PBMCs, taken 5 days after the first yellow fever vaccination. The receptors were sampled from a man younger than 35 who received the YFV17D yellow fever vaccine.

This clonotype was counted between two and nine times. The CDR3 nucleotides are TGCAGTGCTTTTGATGGTGGGGAGACCCAGTACTTC. Translation gives CSAFDGGETQYF. V gene TRBV20-1 combines with J gene TRBJ2-5; D not resolved. The CDR3 length is 12 residues. The V end was cut by 5 bases, the J end by 5 bases, with 12 bases between. Per germline, CDR1 DFQATT and CDR2 SNEGSKA (reference sequence).

CDR3 protein: CASSQEPGSYEQYV. CDR3 sequence (DNA): TGTGCCAGCAGCCAAGAACCTGGGTCCTACGAGCAGTACGTC. V is TRBV3-1 and J is TRBJ2-7, with D uncertain. Germline V gives CDR1 LGHDT, CDR2 YNNKEL (reference sequence). This CDR3 region has 14 residues. V lost 0 bases, J lost 1 base, and 7 bases lay in between.

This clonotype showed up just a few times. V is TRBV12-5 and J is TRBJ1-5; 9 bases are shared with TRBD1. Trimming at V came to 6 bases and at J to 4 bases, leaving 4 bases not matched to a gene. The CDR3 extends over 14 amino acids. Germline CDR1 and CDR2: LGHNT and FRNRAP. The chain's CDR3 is CASGGDRANQPQHF. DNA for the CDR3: TGTGCTAGTGGAGGGGACAGGGCTAATCAGCCCCAGCATTTT.

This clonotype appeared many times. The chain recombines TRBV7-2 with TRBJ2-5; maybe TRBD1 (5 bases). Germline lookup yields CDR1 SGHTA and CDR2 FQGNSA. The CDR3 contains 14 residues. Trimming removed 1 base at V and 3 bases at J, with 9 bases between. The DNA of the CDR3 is TGTGCCAGCAGCTTAGGGGGCCTGGAAGAGACCCAGTACTTC. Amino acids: CASSLGGLEETQYF.

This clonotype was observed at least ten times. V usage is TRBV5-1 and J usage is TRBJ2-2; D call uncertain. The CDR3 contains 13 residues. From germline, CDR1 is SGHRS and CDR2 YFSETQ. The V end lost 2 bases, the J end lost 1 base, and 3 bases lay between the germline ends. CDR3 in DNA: TGCGCCAGCAGCTTATGGAACACCGGGGAGCTGTTTTTT. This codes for CASSLWNTGELFF.

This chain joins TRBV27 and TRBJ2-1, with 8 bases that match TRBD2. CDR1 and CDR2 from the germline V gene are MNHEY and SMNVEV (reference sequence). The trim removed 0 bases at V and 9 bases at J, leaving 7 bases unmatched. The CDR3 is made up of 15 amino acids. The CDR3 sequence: CASSLSRGGVGEQFF. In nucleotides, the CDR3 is TGTGCCAGCAGTTTATCCCGGGGGGGGGTCGGTGAGCAGTTCTTC.

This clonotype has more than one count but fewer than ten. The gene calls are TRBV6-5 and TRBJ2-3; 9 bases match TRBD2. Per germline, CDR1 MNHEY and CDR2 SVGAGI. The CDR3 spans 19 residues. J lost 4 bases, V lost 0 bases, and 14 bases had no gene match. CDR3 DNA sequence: TGTGCCAGCAGTTACTCGAATCTCCTAGCGGGGCTGGGAGCAGATACGCAGTATTTT. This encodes CASSYSNLLAGLGADTQYF.

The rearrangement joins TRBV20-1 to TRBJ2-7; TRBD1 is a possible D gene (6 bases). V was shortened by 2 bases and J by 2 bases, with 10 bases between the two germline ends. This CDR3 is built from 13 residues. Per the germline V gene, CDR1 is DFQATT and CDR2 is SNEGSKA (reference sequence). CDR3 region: CSARLTGTYEQYF. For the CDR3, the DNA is TGCAGTGCTAGATTGACAGGTACCTACGAGCAGTACTTC.

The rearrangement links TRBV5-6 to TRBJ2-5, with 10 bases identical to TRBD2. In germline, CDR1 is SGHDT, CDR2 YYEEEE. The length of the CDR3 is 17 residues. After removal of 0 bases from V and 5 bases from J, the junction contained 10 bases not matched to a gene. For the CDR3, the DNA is TGTGCCAGCAGCTTGGGTCTAGCGGGGGTCCTTGCGGAGACCCAGTACTTC. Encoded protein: CASSLGLAGVLAETQYF.

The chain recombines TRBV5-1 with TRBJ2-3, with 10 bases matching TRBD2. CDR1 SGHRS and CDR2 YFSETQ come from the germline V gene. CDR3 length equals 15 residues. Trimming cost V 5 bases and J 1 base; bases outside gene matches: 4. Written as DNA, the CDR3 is TGCGCCAGCAGTGCCGGGACTAGCGGCACAGATACGCAGTATTTT. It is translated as CASSAGTSGTDTQYF.

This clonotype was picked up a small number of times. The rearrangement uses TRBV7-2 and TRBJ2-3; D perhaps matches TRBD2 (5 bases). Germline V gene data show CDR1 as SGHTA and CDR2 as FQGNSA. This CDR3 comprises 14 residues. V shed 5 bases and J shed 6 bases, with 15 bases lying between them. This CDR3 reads CASSLPTGLDTQYF. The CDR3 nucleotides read TGTGCCAGCAGCCTTCCAACCGGACTTGATACGCAGTATTTT.

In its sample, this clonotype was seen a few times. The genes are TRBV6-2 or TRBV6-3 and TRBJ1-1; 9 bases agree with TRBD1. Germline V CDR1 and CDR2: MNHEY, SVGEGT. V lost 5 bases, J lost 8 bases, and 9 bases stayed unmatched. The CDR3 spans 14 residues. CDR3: CASSRPGQGREAFF. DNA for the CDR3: TGTGCCAGCAGTCGGCCCGGACAGGGGCGGGAAGCTTTCTTT.

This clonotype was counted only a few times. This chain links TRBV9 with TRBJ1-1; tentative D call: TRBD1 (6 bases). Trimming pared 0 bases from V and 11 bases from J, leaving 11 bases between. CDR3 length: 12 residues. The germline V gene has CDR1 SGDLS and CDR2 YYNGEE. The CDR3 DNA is TGTGCCAGCAGCGTAGCTCCAGGGGAGGCTTTCTTT. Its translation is CASSVAPGEAFF.

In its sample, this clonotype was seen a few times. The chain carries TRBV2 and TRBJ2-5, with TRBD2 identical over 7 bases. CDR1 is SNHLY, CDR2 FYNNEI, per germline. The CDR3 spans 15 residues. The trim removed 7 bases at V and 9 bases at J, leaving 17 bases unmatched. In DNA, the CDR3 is TGTGCCAGCACGAGTAGCGGGCGCCCACAGGTGCCCCAGTACTTC. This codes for CASTSSGRPQVPQYF.

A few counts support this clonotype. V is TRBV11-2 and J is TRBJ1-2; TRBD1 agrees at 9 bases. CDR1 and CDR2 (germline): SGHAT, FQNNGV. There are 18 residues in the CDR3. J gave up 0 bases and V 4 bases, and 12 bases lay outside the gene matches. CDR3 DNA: TGTGCCAGCAGCTCGGACCGCGTAACAGGGGGCCCTAACTATGGCTACACCTTC. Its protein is CASSSDRVTGGPNYGYTF.

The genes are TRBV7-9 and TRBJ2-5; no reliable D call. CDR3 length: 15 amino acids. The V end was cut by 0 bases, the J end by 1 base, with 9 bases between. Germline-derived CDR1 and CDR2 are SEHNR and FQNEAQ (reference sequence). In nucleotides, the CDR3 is TGTGCCAGCAGCTTAGCTCCCATAGGCCAAGAGACCCAGTACTTC. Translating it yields CASSLAPIGQETQYF.

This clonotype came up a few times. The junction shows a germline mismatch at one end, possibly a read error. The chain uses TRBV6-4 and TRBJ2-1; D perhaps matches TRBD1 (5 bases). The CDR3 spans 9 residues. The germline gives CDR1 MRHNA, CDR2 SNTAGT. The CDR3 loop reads CASSRVGLF. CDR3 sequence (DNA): TGTGCCAGCAGCAGGGTGGGGCTCTTC.

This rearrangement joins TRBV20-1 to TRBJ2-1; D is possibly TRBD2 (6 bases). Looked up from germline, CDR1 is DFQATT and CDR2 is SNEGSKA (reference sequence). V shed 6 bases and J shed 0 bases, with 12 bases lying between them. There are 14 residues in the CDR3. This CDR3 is CSAAPGSSYNEQFF. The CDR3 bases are TGCAGTGCGGCCCCCGGGAGCTCCTACAATGAGCAGTTCTTC.

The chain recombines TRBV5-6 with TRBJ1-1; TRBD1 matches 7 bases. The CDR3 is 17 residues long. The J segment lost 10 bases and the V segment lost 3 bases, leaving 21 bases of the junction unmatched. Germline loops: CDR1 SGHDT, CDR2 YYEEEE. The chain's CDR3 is CASSSGLLRDSALIAFF. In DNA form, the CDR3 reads TGTGCCAGCAGCTCCGGACTACTCAGGGACAGCGCTTTAATAGCTTTCTTT.

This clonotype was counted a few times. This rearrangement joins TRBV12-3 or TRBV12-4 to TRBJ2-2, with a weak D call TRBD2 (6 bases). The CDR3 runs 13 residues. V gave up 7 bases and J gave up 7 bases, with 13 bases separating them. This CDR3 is CASTNRGIGELFF. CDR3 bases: TGTGCCAGCACCAACCGGGGGATCGGGGAGCTGTTTTTT.

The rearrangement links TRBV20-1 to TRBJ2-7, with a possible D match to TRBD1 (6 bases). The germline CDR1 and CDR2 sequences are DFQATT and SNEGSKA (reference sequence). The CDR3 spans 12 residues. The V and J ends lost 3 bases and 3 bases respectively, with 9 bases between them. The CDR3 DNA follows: TGCAGTGCTAGTCCGGGACACTACGAGCAGTACTTC. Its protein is CSASPGHYEQYF.

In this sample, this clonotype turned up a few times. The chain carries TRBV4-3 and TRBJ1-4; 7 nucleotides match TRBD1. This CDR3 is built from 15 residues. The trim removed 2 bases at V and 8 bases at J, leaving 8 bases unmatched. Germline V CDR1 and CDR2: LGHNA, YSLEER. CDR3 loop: CASSQRTGGWEKLFF. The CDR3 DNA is TGCGCCAGCAGCCAAAGGACAGGAGGGTGGGAAAAACTGTTTTTT.

CDR3 nucleotide sequence: TGTGCCAGCAGCGGGCCGCGGGACGACGCGAACACCGGGGAGCTGTTTTTT. It specifies CASSGPRDDANTGELFF. The chain links TRBV11-2 to TRBJ2-2; TRBD2 might be the D (6 bases). Germline-derived CDR1 and CDR2 are SGHAT and FQNNGV. The CDR3 totals 17 residues. V dropped 5 bases and J dropped 0 bases, with 16 bases sitting between them.

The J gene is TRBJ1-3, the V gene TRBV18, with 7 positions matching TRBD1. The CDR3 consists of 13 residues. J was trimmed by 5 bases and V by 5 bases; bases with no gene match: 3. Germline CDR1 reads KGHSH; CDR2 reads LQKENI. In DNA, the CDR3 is TGTGCCAGCTCATCGGACAGGAGAAACACCATATATTTT. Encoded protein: CASSSDRRNTIYF.

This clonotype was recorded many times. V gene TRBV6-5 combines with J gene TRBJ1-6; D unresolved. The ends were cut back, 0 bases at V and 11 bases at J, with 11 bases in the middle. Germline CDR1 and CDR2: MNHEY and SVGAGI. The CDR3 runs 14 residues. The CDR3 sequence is CASSYSRVLTPLHF. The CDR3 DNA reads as TGTGCCAGCAGTTACTCGAGAGTCCTGACACCCCTCCACTTT.

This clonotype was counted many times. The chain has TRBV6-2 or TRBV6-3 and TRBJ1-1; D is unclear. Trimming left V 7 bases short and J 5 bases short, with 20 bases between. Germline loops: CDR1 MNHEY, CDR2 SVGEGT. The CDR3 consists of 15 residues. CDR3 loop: CASTIRGGVGTEAFF. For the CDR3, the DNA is TGTGCCAGCACCATACGAGGCGGCGTTGGGACTGAAGCTTTCTTT.

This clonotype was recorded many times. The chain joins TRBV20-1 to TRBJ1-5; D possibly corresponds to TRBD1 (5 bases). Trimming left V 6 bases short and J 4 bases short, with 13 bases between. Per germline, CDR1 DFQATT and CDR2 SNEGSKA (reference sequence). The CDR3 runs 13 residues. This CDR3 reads CSARDRENQPQHF. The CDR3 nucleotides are TGCAGTGCCCGGGACCGAGAAAATCAGCCCCAGCATTTT.

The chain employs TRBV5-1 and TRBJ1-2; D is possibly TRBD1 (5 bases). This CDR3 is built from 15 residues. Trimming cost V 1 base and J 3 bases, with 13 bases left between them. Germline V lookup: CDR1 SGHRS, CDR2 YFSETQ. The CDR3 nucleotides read TGCGCCAGCAGCTTGTGGCGGGACGAAGACTATGGCTACACCTTC. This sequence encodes CASSLWRDEDYGYTF.

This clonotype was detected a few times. CDR3 amino acids: CASSQDTGIGANVLTF. The CDR3 nucleotides are TGTGCCAGCAGCCAAGATACGGGTATCGGGGCCAACGTCCTGACTTTC. The chain joins TRBV14 to TRBJ2-6; no clear D gene. Trimming left V 0 bases short and J 4 bases short, with 10 bases between. CDR1 is SGHDN, CDR2 FVKESK, per germline. The CDR3 covers 16 residues. Using reference TRBV14 and TRBJ2-6 for the parts outside the CDR3, the full variable domain is EAGVTQFPSHSVIEKGQTVTLRCDPISGHDNLYWYRRVMGKEIKFLLHFVKESKQDESGMPNNRFLAERTGGTYSTLKVQPAELEDSGVYFCASSQDTGIGANVLTFGAGSRLTVL.

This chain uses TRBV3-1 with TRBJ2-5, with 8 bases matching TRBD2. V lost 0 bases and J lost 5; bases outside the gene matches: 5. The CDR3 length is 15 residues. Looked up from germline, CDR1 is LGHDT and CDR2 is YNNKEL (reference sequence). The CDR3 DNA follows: TGTGCCAGCAGCCAAGAACTAGCGGAGATGGAGACCCAGTACTTC. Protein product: CASSQELAEMETQYF.

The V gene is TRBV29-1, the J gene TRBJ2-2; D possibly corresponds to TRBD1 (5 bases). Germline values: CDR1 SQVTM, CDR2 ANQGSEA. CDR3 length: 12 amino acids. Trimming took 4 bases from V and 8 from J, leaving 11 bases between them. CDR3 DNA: TGCAGCGTTGGTAGGGGCTTAGGGGAGCTGTTTTTT. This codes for CSVGRGLGELFF.